This T cell receptor (beta chain) derives from a study of shared clonotypes between healthy human individuals. Note on this clone: The sample carries other DNA sequences with the same CDR3.

It was CD45RO-negative cells, positively selected for CCR7, that made up naive CD8 cells, with terminally differentiated effector memory CD45RA+ cells excluded. Data came from immunoSEQ multiplex PCR; TCRdb stores just in-frame clones and leaves some out. This sample has 1.5 million to 2.5 million clones, with about 94% found just once. Germline-derived CDR1 and CDR2 are LGHNA and YSLEER. The germline V and J ends were trimmed by 0 bases and 3 bases, with 8 bases remaining between them. The CDR3 consists of 14 residues. The TCR comes from a man younger than 30 in good health. The V and J genes are TRBV4-3 and TRBJ1-1, with D perhaps matching TRBD1 (6 bases). The sample was naive CD8+ T cells sorted from blood. The CDR3 nucleotides read TGCGCCAGCAGCCAAGATCAGGGGTACACTGAAGCTTTCTTT. It encodes CASSQDQGYTEAFF.